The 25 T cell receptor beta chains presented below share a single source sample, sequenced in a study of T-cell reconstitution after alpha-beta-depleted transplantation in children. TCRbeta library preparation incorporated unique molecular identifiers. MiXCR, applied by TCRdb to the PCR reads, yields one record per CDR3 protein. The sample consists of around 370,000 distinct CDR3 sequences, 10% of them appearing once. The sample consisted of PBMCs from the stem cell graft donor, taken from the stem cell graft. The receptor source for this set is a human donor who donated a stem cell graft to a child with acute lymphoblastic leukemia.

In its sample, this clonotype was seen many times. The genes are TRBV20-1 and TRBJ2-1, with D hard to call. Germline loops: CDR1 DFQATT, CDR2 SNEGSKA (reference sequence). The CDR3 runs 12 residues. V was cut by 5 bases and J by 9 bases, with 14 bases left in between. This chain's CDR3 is CSALPSPPEQFF. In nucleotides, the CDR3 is TGCAGTGCTCTACCCTCACCCCCTGAGCAGTTCTTC.

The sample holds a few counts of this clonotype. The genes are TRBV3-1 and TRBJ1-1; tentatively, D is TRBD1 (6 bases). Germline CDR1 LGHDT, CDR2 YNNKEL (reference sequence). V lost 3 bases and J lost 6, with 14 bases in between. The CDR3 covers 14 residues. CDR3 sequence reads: CASSHTGHYAEAFF. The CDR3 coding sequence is TGTGCCAGCAGCCATACAGGGCACTACGCTGAAGCTTTCTTT.

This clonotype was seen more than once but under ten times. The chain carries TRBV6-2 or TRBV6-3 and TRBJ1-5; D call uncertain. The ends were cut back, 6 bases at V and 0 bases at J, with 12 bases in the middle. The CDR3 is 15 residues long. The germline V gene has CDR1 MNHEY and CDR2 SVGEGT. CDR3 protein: CASRSTGFSNQPQHF. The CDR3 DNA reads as TGTGCCAGCAGATCGACGGGCTTTAGCAATCAGCCCCAGCATTTT.

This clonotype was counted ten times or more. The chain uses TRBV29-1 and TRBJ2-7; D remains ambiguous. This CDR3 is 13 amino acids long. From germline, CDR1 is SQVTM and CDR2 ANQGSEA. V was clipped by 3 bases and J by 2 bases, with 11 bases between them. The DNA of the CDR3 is TGCAGCGTTGATGGAGAGTCAACCTACGAGCAGTACTTC. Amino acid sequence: CSVDGESTYEQYF.

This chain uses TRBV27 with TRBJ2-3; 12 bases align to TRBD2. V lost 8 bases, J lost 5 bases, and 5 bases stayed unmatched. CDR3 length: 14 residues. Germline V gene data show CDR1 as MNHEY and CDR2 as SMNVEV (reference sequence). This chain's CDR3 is CASLAGGPGDTQYF. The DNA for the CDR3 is TGTGCCAGCCTAGCGGGAGGGCCCGGAGATACGCAGTATTTT.

The CDR3 DNA reads as TGTGCCAGCAGCTCCGTCCAGAATCAGCCCCAGCATTTT. Translation gives CASSSVQNQPQHF. The V gene is TRBV7-2, the J gene TRBJ1-5; D call uncertain. Deletions cut 4 bases from V and 4 bases from J, with 8 bases between. The CDR3 runs to 13 residues. The germline CDR1 and CDR2 sequences are SGHTA and FQGNSA.

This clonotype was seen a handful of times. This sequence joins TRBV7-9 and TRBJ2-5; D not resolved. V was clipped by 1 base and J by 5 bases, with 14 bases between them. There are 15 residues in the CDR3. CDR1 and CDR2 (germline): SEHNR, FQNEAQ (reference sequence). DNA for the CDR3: TGTGCCAGCAGCTTAGGTGTGGTTGGTGCGGAGACCCAGTACTTC. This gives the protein CASSLGVVGAETQYF.

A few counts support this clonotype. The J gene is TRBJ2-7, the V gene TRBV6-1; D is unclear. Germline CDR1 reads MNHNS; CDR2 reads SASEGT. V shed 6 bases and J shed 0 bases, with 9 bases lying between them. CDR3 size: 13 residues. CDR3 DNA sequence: TGTGCCAGCAGACGACCGCACTCCTACGAGCAGTACTTC. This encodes CASRRPHSYEQYF.

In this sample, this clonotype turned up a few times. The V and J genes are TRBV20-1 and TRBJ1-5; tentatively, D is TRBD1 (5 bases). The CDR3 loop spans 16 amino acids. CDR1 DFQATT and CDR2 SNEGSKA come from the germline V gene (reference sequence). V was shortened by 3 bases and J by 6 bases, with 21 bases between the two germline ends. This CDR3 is CSASKSSSVGGQPQHF. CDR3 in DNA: TGCAGTGCTAGTAAATCCTCCAGTGTTGGGGGTCAGCCCCAGCATTTT.

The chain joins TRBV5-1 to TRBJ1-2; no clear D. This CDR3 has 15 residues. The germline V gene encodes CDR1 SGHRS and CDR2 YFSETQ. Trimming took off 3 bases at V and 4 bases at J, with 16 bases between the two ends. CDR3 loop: CASSSRPAMGYGYTF. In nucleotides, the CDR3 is TGCGCCAGCAGCTCCCGACCGGCTATGGGCTATGGCTACACCTTC.

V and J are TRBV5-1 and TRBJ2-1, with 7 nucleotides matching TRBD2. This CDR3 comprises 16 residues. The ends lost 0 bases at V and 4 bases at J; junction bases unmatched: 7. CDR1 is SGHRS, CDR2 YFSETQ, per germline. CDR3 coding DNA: TGCGCCAGCAGCTTGGCCAGTCTAGCGGTATACAATGAGCAGTTCTTC. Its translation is CASSLASLAVYNEQFF.

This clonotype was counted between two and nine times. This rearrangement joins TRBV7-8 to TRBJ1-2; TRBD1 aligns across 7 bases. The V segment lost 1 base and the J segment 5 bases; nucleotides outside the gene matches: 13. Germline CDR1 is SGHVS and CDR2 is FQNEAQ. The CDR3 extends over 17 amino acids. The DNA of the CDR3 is TGTGCCAGCAGCTTAGACTCCGCTCCGACAGGGCAGTATGGCTACACCTTC. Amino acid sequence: CASSLDSAPTGQYGYTF.

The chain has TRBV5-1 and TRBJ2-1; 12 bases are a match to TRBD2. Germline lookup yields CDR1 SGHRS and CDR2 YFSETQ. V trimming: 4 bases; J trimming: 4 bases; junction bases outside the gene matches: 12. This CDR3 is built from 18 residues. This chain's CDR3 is CASSEARLAGDIYNEQFF. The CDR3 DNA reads TGCGCCAGCAGCGAAGCCAGACTAGCGGGAGATATTTACAATGAGCAGTTCTTC.

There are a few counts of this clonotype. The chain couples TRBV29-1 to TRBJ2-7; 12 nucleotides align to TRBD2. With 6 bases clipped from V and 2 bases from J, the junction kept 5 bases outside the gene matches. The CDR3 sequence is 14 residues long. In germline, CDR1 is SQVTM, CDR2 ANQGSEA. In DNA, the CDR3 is TGCAGCGTCACCTGGACTAGCGGGGCCTACGAGCAGTACTTC. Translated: CSVTWTSGAYEQYF.

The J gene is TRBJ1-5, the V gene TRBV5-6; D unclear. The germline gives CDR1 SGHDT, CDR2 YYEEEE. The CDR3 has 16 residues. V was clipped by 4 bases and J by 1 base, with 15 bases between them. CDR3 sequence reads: CASSRLPDGSNQPQHF. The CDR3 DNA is TGTGCCAGCAGCCGATTACCGGACGGGAGCAATCAGCCCCAGCATTTT.

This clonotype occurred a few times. DNA for the CDR3: TGCAGTGCTAGAGATCGGGGACTAGCGGGAGGCCCTAGCACAGATACGCAGTATTTT. Translated, it gives CSARDRGLAGGPSTDTQYF. The chain couples TRBV20-1 to TRBJ2-3; 15 bases agree with TRBD2. Germline V gene sequence: CDR1 DFQATT, CDR2 SNEGSKA (reference sequence). Germline trimming cut 0 bases from V and 0 bases from J; bases unmatched to any gene: 7. The CDR3 runs 19 residues.

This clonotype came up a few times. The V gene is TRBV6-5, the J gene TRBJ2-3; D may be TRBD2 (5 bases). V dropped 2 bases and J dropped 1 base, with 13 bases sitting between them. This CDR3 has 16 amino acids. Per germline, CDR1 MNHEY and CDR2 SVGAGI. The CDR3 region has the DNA TGTGCCAGCAGTTACACCACTAGTGGGGGCACAGATACGCAGTATTTT. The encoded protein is CASSYTTSGGTDTQYF.

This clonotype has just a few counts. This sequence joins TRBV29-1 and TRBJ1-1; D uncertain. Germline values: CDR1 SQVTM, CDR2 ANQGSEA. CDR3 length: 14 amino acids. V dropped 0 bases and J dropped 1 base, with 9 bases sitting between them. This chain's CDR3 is CSVEEGSENTEAFF. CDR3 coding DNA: TGCAGCGTTGAAGAGGGCTCGGAGAACACTGAAGCTTTCTTT.

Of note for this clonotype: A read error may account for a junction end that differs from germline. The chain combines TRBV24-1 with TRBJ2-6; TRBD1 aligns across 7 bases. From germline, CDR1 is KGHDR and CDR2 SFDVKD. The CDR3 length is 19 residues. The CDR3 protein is CATSDSGVGGISGANGLTF. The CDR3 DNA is TGTGCCACCAGTGATTCCGGAGTAGGGGGCATCTCTGGGGCCAACGGCCTGACTTTC.

The CDR3 reads CASSLDQWSEYF. CDR3 bases: TGTGCCAGCAGCTTAGATCAGTGGTCGGAGTACTTC. The chain carries TRBV7-9 and TRBJ2-5; no clear D. Germline CDR1 is SEHNR and CDR2 is FQNEAQ (reference sequence). The CDR3 is 12 amino acids. V lost 1 base and J 12 bases, leaving 12 bases between the germline ends.

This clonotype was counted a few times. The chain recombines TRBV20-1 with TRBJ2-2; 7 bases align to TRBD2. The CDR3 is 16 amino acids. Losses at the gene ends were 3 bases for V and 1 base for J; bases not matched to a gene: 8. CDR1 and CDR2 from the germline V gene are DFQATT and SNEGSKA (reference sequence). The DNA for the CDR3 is TGCAGTGCTAGTGAGGCTAGCGGACAGAACACCGGGGAGCTGTTTTTT. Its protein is CSASEASGQNTGELFF.

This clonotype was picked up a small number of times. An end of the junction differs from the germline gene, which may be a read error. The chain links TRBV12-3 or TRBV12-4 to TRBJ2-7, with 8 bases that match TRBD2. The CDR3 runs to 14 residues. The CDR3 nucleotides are TGTGCCAGCAGGTTAGCGGGAAGCGCCTACGAGCAGTACTTC. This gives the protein CASRLAGSAYEQYF.

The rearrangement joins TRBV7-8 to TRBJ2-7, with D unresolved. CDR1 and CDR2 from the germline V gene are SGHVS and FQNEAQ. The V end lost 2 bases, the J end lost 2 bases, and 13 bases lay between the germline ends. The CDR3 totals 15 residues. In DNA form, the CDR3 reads TGTGCCAGCAGCTTATACTCCGGAAAGACCTACGAGCAGTACTTC. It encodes CASSLYSGKTYEQYF.

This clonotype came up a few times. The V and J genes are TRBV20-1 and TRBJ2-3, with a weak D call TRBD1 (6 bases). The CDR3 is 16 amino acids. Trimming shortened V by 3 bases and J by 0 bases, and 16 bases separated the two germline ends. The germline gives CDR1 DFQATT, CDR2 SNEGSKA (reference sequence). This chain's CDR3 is CSARELGGTSTDTQYF. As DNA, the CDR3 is TGCAGTGCTAGGGAACTAGGGGGAACTAGCACAGATACGCAGTATTTT.

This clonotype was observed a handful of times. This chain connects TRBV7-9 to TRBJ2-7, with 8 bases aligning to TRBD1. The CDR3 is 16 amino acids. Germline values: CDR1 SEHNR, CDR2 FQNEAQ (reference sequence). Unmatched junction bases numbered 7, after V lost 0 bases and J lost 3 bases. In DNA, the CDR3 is TGTGCCAGCAGCTTAGCGTCAGTGGACAGGGACTACGAGCAGTACTTC. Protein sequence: CASSLASVDRDYEQYF.